These 15 T cell receptor beta chains were all obtained from the same sample, sequenced in a study of shared clonotypes between healthy human individuals. The repertoire was sequenced with immunoSEQ multiplex PCR; TCRdb's copy has only in-frame clones and lacks some. The repertoire holds some 2,000,000 clones, with roughly 95% as singletons. Sequenced material: naive CD4+ T cells sorted from blood. The subset denotes: CD45RA+ positively selected. The receptors come from a man between 18 and 35 years old in good health.

The rearrangement links TRBV2 to TRBJ1-5; D not certain. The germline V gene has CDR1 SNHLY and CDR2 FYNNEI. Trimming removed 2 bases at V and 4 bases at J, with 9 bases between. This CDR3 contains 14 residues. CDR3: CASSESGNNQPQHF. CDR3 DNA sequence: TGTGCCAGCAGTGAATCTGGAAATAATCAGCCCCAGCATTTT.

The V call is TRBV7-8, the J call TRBJ1-3, with 7 bases that match TRBD1. Germline trimming cut 5 bases from V and 2 bases from J; bases unmatched to any gene: 6. Germline V gene data show CDR1 as SGHVS and CDR2 as FQNEAQ. The CDR3 is made up of 15 amino acids. As DNA, the CDR3 is TGTGCCAGCAGCCGTTCAGACAGGGCTGGAAACACCATATATTTT. It codes for CASSRSDRAGNTIYF. The whole variable domain, remainder taken from reference TRBV7-8 and TRBJ1-3, is GAGVSQSPRYKVAKRGQDVALRCDPISGHVSLFWYQQALGQGPEFLTYFQNEAQLDKSGLPSDRFFAERPEGSVSTLKIQRTQQEDSAVYLCASSRSDRAGNTIYFGEGSWLTVV.

J is TRBJ1-2 and V is TRBV10-3; D is unclear. This CDR3 is 13 amino acids long. The germline gives CDR1 ENHRY, CDR2 SYGVKD. With 3 bases removed from V and 2 bases from J, the gap between germline ends came to 7 bases. The CDR3 DNA sequence: TGTGCCATCAGTGAATTGGGGAACTATGGCTACACCTTC. Translating gives CAISELGNYGYTF.

The genes are TRBV18 and TRBJ2-5; no reliable D call. This CDR3 spans 14 amino acids. Germline values: CDR1 KGHSH, CDR2 LQKENI. V lost 5 bases to trimming and J lost 2 bases, with 12 bases between them. The CDR3 DNA follows: TGTGCCAGCTCAACACGAGATAAACAAGAGACCCAGTACTTC. Translation gives CASSTRDKQETQYF.

This clone appeared once. The rearrangement links TRBV7-2 to TRBJ2-5; TRBD2 matches at 7 bases. V gave up 4 bases and J gave up 2 bases; unmatched junction bases: 10. The CDR3 covers 16 residues. The germline CDR1 and CDR2 sequences are SGHTA and FQGNSA. CDR3 DNA sequence: TGTGCCAGCAGCTCCTTCTGGGGACTAACACAAGAGACCCAGTACTTC. Translating it yields CASSSFWGLTQETQYF. The whole variable domain, filled in from reference TRBV7-2 and TRBJ2-5, reads GAGVSQSPSNKVTEKGKDVELRCDPISGHTALYWYRQSLGQGLEFLIYFQGNSAPDKSGLPSDRFSAERTGGSVSTLTIQRTQQEDSAVYLCASSSFWGLTQETQYFGPGTRLLVL.

V is TRBV7-8 and J is TRBJ2-5, with D unresolved. Trimming removed 0 bases from V and 1 base from J, with 9 bases in between. CDR3 size: 15 residues. Per germline, CDR1 SGHVS and CDR2 FQNEAQ. The CDR3 is CASSLASWAQETQYF. The CDR3 bases are TGTGCCAGCAGCTTAGCAAGCTGGGCCCAAGAGACCCAGTACTTC.

Comment on this clone: A much larger clone differs from this one at a single base, so this may be a read error. Other DNA sequences in this specimen translate into the identical CDR3. V and J are TRBV25-1 and TRBJ2-1, with 7 nucleotides matching TRBD2. The junction had 1 base not matched to a gene; V was cut back by 2 bases and J by 0 bases. The CDR3 extends over 15 amino acids. Germline V lookup: CDR1 MGHDK, CDR2 SYGVNS. CDR3 protein: CASSEPGGSYNEQFF. DNA for the CDR3: TGTGCCAGCAGTGAACCGGGGGGCTCCTACAATGAGCAGTTCTTC.

This clone was seen a single time. Distinct nucleotide sequences in the sample also encode this CDR3. This rearrangement joins TRBV5-1 to TRBJ1-2; D is unclear. The germline CDR1 and CDR2 sequences are SGHRS and YFSETQ. The CDR3 is 14 amino acids. V was clipped by 0 bases and J by 1 base, with 7 bases between them. CDR3 in DNA: TGCGCCAGCAGCTTGGGCGGAGTTAACTATGGCTACACCTTC. Its protein product is CASSLGGVNYGYTF.

The rearrangement uses TRBV9 and TRBJ2-1, with D possibly TRBD1 on 5 matching bases. The germline V gene encodes CDR1 SGDLS and CDR2 YYNGEE. CDR3 length equals 15 residues. Trimming left V 4 bases short and J 4 bases short, with 15 bases between. The DNA of the CDR3 is TGTGCCAGCAGCCAATCCTGGACACGATACAATGAGCAGTTCTTC. Translating gives CASSQSWTRYNEQFF.

This chain connects TRBV14 to TRBJ2-1, with a possible D match to TRBD2 (6 bases). Deletions cut 3 bases from V and 5 bases from J, with 17 bases between. Germline loops: CDR1 SGHDN, CDR2 FVKESK. This CDR3 contains 16 residues. CDR3 DNA: TGTGCCAGCAGCCAGGCCGGGACTCAAACCCACAATGAGCAGTTCTTC. Translated, it gives CASSQAGTQTHNEQFF. Complete variable domain (other parts from reference TRBV14 and TRBJ2-1): EAGVTQFPSHSVIEKGQTVTLRCDPISGHDNLYWYRRVMGKEIKFLLHFVKESKQDESGMPNNRFLAERTGGTYSTLKVQPAELEDSGVYFCASSQAGTQTHNEQFFGPGTRLTVL.

The V and J genes are TRBV28 and TRBJ1-4; the D is unclear. This CDR3 is 13 amino acids long. Germline V gene data show CDR1 as MDHEN and CDR2 as SYDVKM. V lost 8 bases and J lost 8, with 15 bases in between. DNA for the CDR3: TGTGCCAGCGAAGTTAGAGCGAAGGAAAAACTGTTTTTT. It yields the protein CASEVRAKEKLFF.

The rearrangement joins TRBV29-1 to TRBJ1-2; D gene unclear. Germline V gene lookup returns CDR1 SQVTM and CDR2 ANQGSEA. This CDR3 is built from 13 residues. The germline V and J ends were trimmed by 5 bases and 3 bases, with 13 bases remaining between them. The CDR3 DNA sequence: TGCAGCGTTTGGGGAGGGTGGGACTATGGCTACACCTTC. The encoded protein is CSVWGGWDYGYTF.

The chain carries TRBV5-1 and TRBJ2-7; a possible D gene is TRBD1 (6 bases). With 4 bases removed from V and 0 bases from J, the gap between germline ends came to 14 bases. There are 15 residues in the CDR3. Germline V lookup: CDR1 SGHRS, CDR2 YFSETQ. The CDR3 bases are TGCGCCAGCAGCCAGGAACAGGGAAGCTCCTACGAGCAGTACTTC. This sequence encodes CASSQEQGSSYEQYF.

This clone was seen more than once but under ten times. The chain joins TRBV7-9 to TRBJ2-5; D unclear. Between the trimmed V and J ends, which lost 0 bases and 1 base, there was a span of 0 bases. From germline, CDR1 is SEHNR and CDR2 FQNEAQ (reference sequence). CDR3 length: 12 residues. The CDR3 DNA reads TGTGCCAGCAGCTTAGCCCAAGAGACCCAGTACTTC. Residues: CASSLAQETQYF.

On this clone: Different DNA sequences within this sample yield the same CDR3. The rearrangement links TRBV7-3 to TRBJ2-5; TRBD2 matches at 9 bases. Germline CDR1 and CDR2: SGHTA and FQGTGA. This CDR3 is built from 15 residues. Trimming took 0 bases from V and 1 from J; bases not matched to a gene: 0. CDR3 residues: CASSLTSGGQETQYF. The CDR3, as DNA: TGTGCCAGCAGCTTAACTAGCGGGGGCCAAGAGACCCAGTACTTC.